Below, 32 T cell receptor beta chains from the same sample are listed, as sequenced in a study of T cells expressing NK-cell markers. With the 5' RACE reads reprocessed, TCRdb shows one record per CDR3 protein and no DNA. The sample has some 120,000 distinct CDR3 sequences. Sequenced: blood T cells: a sorted CD56 or NKG2C T cell subset, CD4+ or CD8+ T cells, or bulk PBMC T cells (not recorded which). The origin of the receptors is a woman aged 18-69 years in good health.

J is TRBJ1-1 and V is TRBV29-1; TCRdb indicates TRBD1, and absent DNA this call remains unverified. The germline gives CDR1 SQVTM, CDR2 ANQGSEA. The CDR3 runs 12 residues. The CDR3 loop is CSVEDWAVEAFF.

The V gene is TRBV4-3, the J gene TRBJ1-6. Germline CDR1 reads LGHNA; CDR2 reads YSLEER. The CDR3 totals 18 residues. The CDR3 sequence: CASSQGREAERLNSPLHF.

V and J are TRBV29-1 and TRBJ2-7; TCRdb selects TRBD1, and the lack of DNA leaves this call unchecked. CDR3 length: 13 residues. The germline V gene encodes CDR1 SQVTM and CDR2 ANQGSEA. The CDR3: CSVRDRGSYEQYF.

The chain links TRBV4-3 to TRBJ1-5. The CDR3 totals 14 residues. Germline-derived CDR1 and CDR2 are LGHNA and YSLEER. CDR3: CASSHRYSNQPQHF.

V is TRBV10-1 and J is TRBJ2-3; the D call from TCRdb, TRBD1, cannot be confirmed without DNA. This CDR3 is built from 15 residues. Per germline, CDR1 WNHNN and CDR2 SYGVQD (reference sequence). The CDR3 protein is CASRSNQGDTDTQYF.

The rearrangement uses TRBV29-1 and TRBJ2-1. The CDR3 length is 13 residues. Germline V CDR1 and CDR2: SQVTM, ANQGSEA. CDR3 sequence: CSVENVPYNEQFF.

The V gene is TRBV7-9, the J gene TRBJ2-7; as DNA is missing, the TRBD1 call by TCRdb cannot be tested. The CDR3 has 14 amino acids. CDR1 SEHNR and CDR2 FQNEAQ come from the germline V gene (reference sequence). CDR3 sequence: CASSAGTGNGEQYF.

The chain recombines TRBV6-1 with TRBJ2-5; TCRdb selects TRBD1, and the lack of DNA leaves this call unchecked. Germline loops: CDR1 MNHNS, CDR2 SASEGT. The CDR3 has 15 residues. This CDR3 is CASSPLTGAAETQYF.

The chain uses TRBV25-1 and TRBJ2-7; lacking DNA, the TRBD1 call made by TCRdb goes unchecked. The germline gives CDR1 MGHDK, CDR2 SYGVNS. The CDR3 length is 15 residues. The CDR3 sequence: CASSERGTYPYEQYF.

The CDR3 sequence is CASSSEGADTQYF. The V gene is TRBV7-2, the J gene TRBJ2-3; TCRdb selects TRBD1, and the lack of DNA leaves this call unchecked. The CDR3 runs 13 residues. Germline V CDR1 and CDR2: SGHTA, FQGNSA.

The chain carries TRBV28 and TRBJ1-5. Germline V gene sequence: CDR1 MDHEN, CDR2 SYDVKM. The CDR3 length is 14 residues. The chain's CDR3 is CASSLAFYNQPQHF.

This clonotype shows up as medium-sized by frequency. The V call is TRBV6-5, the J call TRBJ2-1. Germline-derived CDR1 and CDR2 are MNHEY and SVGAGI. The CDR3 is made up of 13 amino acids. CDR3 region: CASSYRGWHEQFF.

This sequence joins TRBV28 and TRBJ2-1; the TRBD2 assignment by TCRdb is unverifiable without DNA. Germline V gene data show CDR1 as MDHEN and CDR2 as SYDVKM. This CDR3 spans 17 amino acids. CDR3 protein: CASSLLLDLQFYNEQFF.

The chain joins TRBV7-6 to TRBJ1-1; TCRdb selects TRBD1, and the lack of DNA leaves this call unchecked. Germline V gives CDR1 SGHVS, CDR2 FNYEAQ. The CDR3 runs to 14 residues. The CDR3 protein is CASSSPGVGTEAFF.

This chain connects TRBV7-9 to TRBJ2-1; TCRdb designates TRBD1, a call that cannot be tested without DNA. In germline, CDR1 is SEHNR, CDR2 FQNEAQ (reference sequence). The CDR3 extends over 15 amino acids. CDR3 residues: CASTTRQGRMNEQFF. Drawing the rest from reference TRBV7-9 and TRBJ2-1, the complete variable domain is DTGVSQNPRHKITKRGQNVTFRCDPISEHNRLYWYRQTLGQGPEFLTYFQNEAQLEKSRLLSDRFSAERPKGSFSTLEIQRTEQGDSAMYLCASTTRQGRMNEQFFGPGTRLTVL.

The rearrangement links TRBV20-1 to TRBJ2-7; TCRdb calls TRBD1, which cannot be checked without DNA. CDR1 is DFQATT and CDR2 is SNEGSKA in the germline V gene (reference sequence). CDR3 length: 13 residues. The CDR3 sequence: CSAWADSTYEQYF.

V usage is TRBV28 and J usage is TRBJ1-4. From germline, CDR1 is MDHEN and CDR2 SYDVKM. This CDR3 has 15 residues. The CDR3 here is CASSPWVATNEKLFF.

The rearrangement uses TRBV19 and TRBJ1-1; the D call of TRBD1 rests on TCRdb alone, since no DNA is present to check it. This CDR3 spans 14 amino acids. Germline CDR1 LNHDA, CDR2 SQIVND (reference sequence). The CDR3 sequence is CASSIATGETEAFF.

V usage is TRBV4-2 and J usage is TRBJ2-1; TCRdb names TRBD1, which stays unverified in the absence of DNA. The CDR3 covers 17 residues. CDR1 and CDR2 from the germline V gene are LGHNA and YNFKEQ. The CDR3 here is CASSQDYPGHSYNEQFF.

The genes are TRBV20-1 and TRBJ2-2; the TCRdb call, TRBD2, lacks DNA for checking. Germline V CDR1 and CDR2: DFQATT, SNEGSKA (reference sequence). This CDR3 is 18 amino acids long. The chain's CDR3 is CSARGTSPQKSNTGELFF.

The CDR3 region is CASSQATGWDYNEQFF. The V call is TRBV4-3, the J call TRBJ2-1. CDR3 length: 16 residues. CDR1 is LGHNA, CDR2 YSLEER, per germline.

V gene TRBV15 combines with J gene TRBJ1-4. The CDR3 is made up of 13 amino acids. The germline gives CDR1 LNHNV, CDR2 YYDKDF (reference sequence). CDR3 residues: CATSRAEDEKLFF.

This chain connects TRBV7-9 to TRBJ2-5. The CDR3 length is 13 residues. The germline V gene has CDR1 SEHNR and CDR2 FQNEAQ (reference sequence). The CDR3: CASSGLIQETQYF.

This chain connects TRBV7-2 to TRBJ2-1; lacking DNA, the TRBD2 call made by TCRdb goes unchecked. In germline, CDR1 is SGHTA, CDR2 FQGNSA. CDR3 size: 14 residues. The CDR3 is CASREPSGREEQFF.

The gene calls are TRBV30 and TRBJ2-1; as DNA is missing, the TRBD2 call by TCRdb cannot be tested. Germline loops: CDR1 GTSNPN, CDR2 SVGIG (reference sequence). The CDR3 extends over 16 amino acids. The CDR3 sequence is CACPGPLAGEYNEQFF.

The chain combines TRBV6-4 with TRBJ2-2; TCRdb lists TRBD1, though no DNA is available to test this call. The CDR3 is made up of 16 amino acids. CDR1 is MRHNA, CDR2 SNTAGT, per germline. Here the CDR3 reads CASSEDGTGGTGELFF.

The chain links TRBV19 to TRBJ1-4; TCRdb's assignment of TRBD1 cannot be checked, as there is no DNA. The CDR3 totals 16 residues. Germline loops: CDR1 LNHDA, CDR2 SQIVND (reference sequence). CDR3 loop: CASAHPNRGPNEKLFF.

The chain links TRBV20-1 to TRBJ2-2; TCRdb's D call of TRBD2 is untestable without DNA. The CDR3 totals 16 residues. The germline gives CDR1 DFQATT, CDR2 SNEGSKA (reference sequence). The chain's CDR3 is CSASGISGGANGELFF.

The chain is built from TRBV7-3 and TRBJ2-3. Per germline, CDR1 SGHTA and CDR2 FQGTGA. This CDR3 is built from 14 residues. CDR3: CASSSLGGTDTQYF. Filled out from reference TRBV7-3 and TRBJ2-3, the complete variable domain reads GAGVSQTPSNKVTEKGKYVELRCDPISGHTALYWYRQSLGQGPEFLIYFQGTGAADDSGLPNDRFFAVRPEGSVSTLKIQRTERGDSAVYLCASSSLGGTDTQYFGPGTRLTVL.

The chain links TRBV6-1 to TRBJ2-3; the TCRdb call, TRBD1, lacks DNA for checking. Germline V gives CDR1 MNHNS, CDR2 SASEGT. The CDR3 is 18 residues long. The CDR3 loop reads CASSRYRDAQPVTDTQYF.

This chain uses TRBV5-4 with TRBJ2-7. The length of the CDR3 is 12 residues. In germline, CDR1 is SGHNT, CDR2 YYREEE (reference sequence). The CDR3 loop reads CASSFMGNEQYF.

The chain carries TRBV20-1 and TRBJ2-7; TCRdb's D gene call, TRBD1, goes unchecked for lack of DNA. The CDR3 has 14 amino acids. Germline V lookup: CDR1 DFQATT, CDR2 SNEGSKA (reference sequence). CDR3: CSAIHPDIIYEQYF.